This T cell receptor beta chain is drawn from a study of T-cell memory formation after mild COVID-19. Study as a whole: TCR clusters were largely donor specific.

Overall study findings and caveats: Memory from before infection featured some responding clones, which suggests cross-reactive memory joined.

Details on this clonotype: Antigen: not known.

Each CDR3 protein is one row after TCRdb ran MiXCR on the 5' RACE reads. The sample has more than 350,000 distinct CDR3 sequences; 15% to 20% are singletons. Germline CDR1 SEHNR, CDR2 FQNEAQ (reference sequence). This CDR3 is built from 14 residues. Trimming took off 2 bases at V and 4 bases at J, with 11 bases between the two ends. The rearrangement uses TRBV7-9 and TRBJ2-5; D may correspond to TRBD1 or TRBD2 (6 bases each). Sequenced sample: PBMCs or a T cell subset sorted from them (not recorded which). This TCR derives from a man aged 18 to 30 who had mild COVID-19 (a few samples of this study predate the infection). Cell type and time point are not known. CDR3 in DNA: TGTGCCAGCAGCTTACGATCGGGGGCAGAGACCCAGTACTTC. Translating it yields CASSLRSGAETQYF.